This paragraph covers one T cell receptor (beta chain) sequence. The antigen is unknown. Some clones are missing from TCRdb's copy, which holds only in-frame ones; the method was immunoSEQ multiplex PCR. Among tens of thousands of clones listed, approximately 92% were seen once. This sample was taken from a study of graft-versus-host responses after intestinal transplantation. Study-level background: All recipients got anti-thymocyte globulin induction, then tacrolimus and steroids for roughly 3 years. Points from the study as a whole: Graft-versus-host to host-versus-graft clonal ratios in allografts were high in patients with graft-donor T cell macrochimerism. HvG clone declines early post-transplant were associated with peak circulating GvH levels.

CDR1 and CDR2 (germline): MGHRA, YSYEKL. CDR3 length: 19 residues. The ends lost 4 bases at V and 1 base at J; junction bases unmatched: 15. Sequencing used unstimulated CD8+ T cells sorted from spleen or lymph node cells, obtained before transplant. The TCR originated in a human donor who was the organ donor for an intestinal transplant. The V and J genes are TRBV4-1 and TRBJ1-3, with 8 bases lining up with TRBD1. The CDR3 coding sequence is TGCGCCAGCAGCCTGCGGGGGGGGACAGGCGTAACTTCTGGAAACACCATATATTTT. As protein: CASSLRGGTGVTSGNTIYF.